This TCR beta chain emerged from a study of cytomegalovirus exposure and HLA in healthy donors (dated by TCRdb to 2015 to 2018). Describing the broader study: An earlier analysis of some 600 of the donors reported roughly 300 Gb of sequence data and 90 million to 120 million unique TCR beta sequences obtained from around 170 million T cells. Roughly five DR-DQ haplotypes were handled as single units for association and clustering because linkage in the cohort was strong. High-throughput TCR immunosequencing, statistical association of individual TCRs with disease status, and machine learning were combined to predict cytomegalovirus infection status. Roughly 300 gigabases of sequencing data and approximately 91 million unique TCR sequences made up an early release that covered several hundred HLA-typed donors. Both class I and class II loci were covered by HLA typing, at four-digit resolution. Donor age, sex, ethnicity and CMV serostatus were collected together with the repertoire data. Using immunosequencing, the study profiled T cell repertoires from 500 to 800 subjects and related those repertoires to cytomegalovirus serostatus. Among the roughly 410 genotyped donors, about 83% belonged to the genetic ancestry cluster associated with self-reported Caucasian donors. The aim of the study was to test whether cataloging public T cell receptors could identify signatures of past pathogen exposure. Among several hundred genotyped donors of the cohort, an average of approximately 240,000 unique TCR beta nucleotide sequences was sequenced per donor, of which about 18% were non-productive. In a later analysis, previously published TCR beta repertoires from 666 donors were re-analyzed and high-resolution HLA genotyping was added so that TCR occurrence patterns could be studied. A later genetic analysis used genome-wide SNP genotypes for about 60% of the roughly 670 donors, treating that subset as a discovery cohort. The number of typed donors differed by locus: about 620-640 for A, B, C, DRB1 and DQB1; some 500 for DQA1; approximately 600 for DPA1; and 400 to 480 for DPB1. Rather than drawing on any new phenotypic data, the later analysis identified candidate immune exposures from TCR beta sequences and the way those sequences occurred across donors. To decide whether each TCR beta V gene segment behaved as functional or pseudogenic, an earlier analysis of approximately 620 of the donors relied on high-throughput TCR beta sequencing. Every discovery cohort repertoire had been produced on one sequencing platform. In addition to the first cohort of around 670 subjects, a separate validation cohort of 120 different subjects was used. The paper as a whole reports these results and caveats: The classifier was reported to diagnose cytomegalovirus status with high specificity and sensitivity in both the original cohort and the validation cohort. Across donors, most TCR sequences were observed very rarely, whereas some public TCRs were present in many individuals. HLA typing was unavailable for some donors at each locus, so association tests used only the typed subset. The earlier analysis of 587 of the donors excluded fewer than 20 rarely observed V segments, including chromosome 9 orphons, because counts were too low. In a later genetic analysis, fewer N-insertions in productive TCRs were reported among donors in an Asian-associated ancestry cluster than the approximately 710-donor mean. When HLA alleles, especially DR and DQ, strongly co-occurred, attributing TCR associations to individual alleles was difficult. Some IMGT-functional V segments, including TRBV6-2 and TRBV6-3, could not be distinguished by the 87-base-pair reads and were therefore excluded. A cluster of highly shared sequence variants was judged likely to be a technical artifact of the sequencing pipeline. Specific HLA alleles were associated with some 15,000 TCR beta sequences at a false discovery rate of 0.05 in a later analysis. Broadly in line with IMGT annotations, most TCR beta V segments showed up in productive rearrangements about 87% or about 30% of the time in an earlier analysis of approximately 640 of the donors. Linkage disequilibrium might explain the correlated functional status among segregating V segments, but an unknown experimental factor could not be excluded. In this cohort, only TCR beta chains were sequenced, and detectable features were limited by the absence of alpha or paired-chain data. The only immune exposure information available for the cohort was CMV serostatus. Sequencing depth was assumed to be roughly uniform across donors in the presence/absence analyses, though that assumption may not hold. Compared with equally common non-associated chains, HLA-associated TCR beta chains in a later analysis were more clonally expanded and had lower generation probabilities. In vitro tests confirmed that three of the cytomegalovirus-associated TCR beta chains recognize cytomegalovirus antigens. A later analysis found that most CMV-associated TCR beta chains appeared HLA-restricted, with HLA associations seemingly driven largely by CMV exposure. A further reported finding was that TCR beta sequences accurately predicted the HLA-A and HLA-B alleles for most subjects in the first cohort. The study listed 150 to 200 TCR beta chains as associated with cytomegalovirus. A later analysis found that TCR association rates varied across HLA loci, with DRB1 alleles showing the most associated TCRs and HLA-C alleles the fewest. According to the authors, the approach could potentially be generalized to other disease states and immunological phenotypes. An association between a missense DCLRE1C variant and V-gene and J-gene trimming of TCR beta chains was found in a later genetic analysis and replicated in an independent cohort. According to a later analysis, parvovirus B19, influenza, CMV and Epstein-Barr virus appeared linked to several top co-occurrence clusters.

About this clone itself: What antigen it recognizes has not been identified. No qualities accompany the bases; no much larger clone lies one base away.

Libraries were constructed by the immunoSEQ multiplex PCR assay. For the multiplex PCR, a mixture combining 60 forward primers for TCR Vbeta segments and 13 reverse primers for TCR Jbeta segments was used. The CDR3 region of rearranged TCR beta genes was amplified from genomic DNA by a multiplex PCR assay. The amplified TCR beta libraries were sequenced on the Illumina HiSeq System as 87-base-pair reads. The source study handled its data this way. Across the roughly 700 repertoires, a later analysis counted 60 million to 90 million unique TCR beta chains, about 10 million of which were shared by at least two donors. A nearest-neighbor algorithm error-corrected the raw reads and collapsed the reads into unique sequences, merging closely related sequences to remove PCR and sequencing errors. To assign V, D and J gene segments, CDR3 sequences were aligned to IMGT reference sequences. For a sequence to be retained, at least a six-nucleotide match to both a V gene segment and a J gene segment was required. A rearrangement was called productive if the CDR3 had no stop codons and remained in frame with V and J, and every other rearrangement was called non-productive. Following IMGT convention, CDR3 was defined as the stretch from the second conserved V-encoded cysteine up to the conserved J-encoded phenylalanine. In an earlier analysis of some 550 of the donors, sequences lacking an unambiguous match to a single V gene segment were excluded. An earlier analysis of 500 to 700 of the donors classified V segments as functional when productive rearrangements were above 56.7% and as segregating when the standard deviation between donors was above 5%. To diagnose cytomegalovirus status from the catalog of TCR beta chain sequences, a statistical classification framework was built. V and J gene assignment, in a later analysis, came from comparing TCR nucleotide sequences with IMGT/GENE-DB human TR gene sequences. A later analysis assigned CDR3 sequences and most-parsimonious VDJ recombination scenarios with the TCRdist pipeline. A later analysis defined each TCR beta chain by its CDR3 amino acid sequence plus V-gene family, and excluded reads lacking a unique V-gene family. In a later analysis, a few hundred highly shared, low-generation-probability nucleotide sequences were removed to address suspected cross-contamination and a sequencing artifact. In a later analysis, a clonal expansion index was calculated for each public chain from normalized within-repertoire ranks of inferred template counts. In a later analysis, generation probabilities were computed using a VDJ recombination model fitted to out-of-frame rearrangements, and the results were checked against IGoR. Hypergeometric tests were used in a later analysis to score TCR-TCR, TCR-HLA and TCR-CMV co-occurrence, with a repertoire-size bias correction applied to the TCR pairs. In a later analysis, false discovery rates were estimated by permuting HLA or CMV assignments 20 times. In a later analysis, co-occurring TCRs were grouped using DBSCAN, with TCRdist sequence similarity added in when clustering inside HLA-allele-positive subsets. For co-occurrence clustering, repertoires with fewer than 30,000 or more than 120,000 public chains were excluded, along with five repertoires with anomalous nucleotide sharing. Imported from immuneACCESS, the table was reduced by TCRdb to in-frame sequences with V and J called. These copies leave out some clones; in studies compared against another copy, an unresolved V gene accounts for under half, and the cause of the remainder is not known. That table furnishes V, J and clone size, whereas the DNA furnished D and trimming. This sample has around 130,000 clones in its table, and 80% of those were observed once. In total, the top ten clones hold 2% to 3% of the sample.

The cohort consisted of 600 to 700 healthy bone marrow donors. All cohort members were sampled while nominally healthy, although unrecorded immune exposures were likely present. The donor was CMV seronegative and belonged to the group of over 350 seronegative cohort members. A peripheral blood sample was collected from each donor, and TCR beta sequencing was performed on peripheral blood mononuclear cells. Genomic DNA was extracted from the blood cell samples with the Qiagen DNeasy Blood Extraction Kit. CDR1 and CDR2 were assigned from the germline V gene (reference sequence) as SEHNR and FQNEAQ. Trimming removed 3 bases from V and 2 bases from J, leaving 17 bases between the germline ends. The CDR3 runs 16 residues from the cysteine to the phenylalanine. The sequence is cut down to CDR3 DNA, 48 bases in frame from base 1.

The sequencing sample was made of PBMCs. Recombination linked TRBV7-9 to TRBJ2-7; the D region possibly corresponds to TRBD1 (6 bases align). This TCR came from a man aged 25-45 years in good health and CMV-seronegative. The CDR3 loop reads CASSLWVAGVPYEQYF. DNA sequence: TGTGCCAGCAGCTTGTGGGTGGCAGGGGTCCCCTACGAGCAGTACTTC.